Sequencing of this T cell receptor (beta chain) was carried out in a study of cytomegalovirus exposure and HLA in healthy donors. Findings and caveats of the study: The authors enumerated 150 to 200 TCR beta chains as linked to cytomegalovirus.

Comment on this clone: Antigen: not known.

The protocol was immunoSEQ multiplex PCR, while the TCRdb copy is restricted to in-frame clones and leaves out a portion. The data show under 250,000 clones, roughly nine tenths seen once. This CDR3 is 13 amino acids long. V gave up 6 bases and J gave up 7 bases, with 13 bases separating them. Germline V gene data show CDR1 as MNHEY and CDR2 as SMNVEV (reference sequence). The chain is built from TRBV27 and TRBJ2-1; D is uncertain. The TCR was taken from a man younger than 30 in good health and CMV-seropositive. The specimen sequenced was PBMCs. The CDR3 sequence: CASRWGVRNEQFF. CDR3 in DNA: TGTGCCAGCAGGTGGGGTGTAAGAAATGAGCAGTTCTTC.